One sample yielded the 17 T cell receptor beta chains listed below, sequenced in a study of T cells after yellow fever vaccination. One entry per CDR3 protein results from TCRdb running MiXCR on the 5' RACE reads. The sample comprises 100,000 to 150,000 distinct CDR3 sequences, around 7.4% of which are singletons, and nearly 2.5% rests with the top ten. The material sequenced was CD4+ T cells sorted from PBMCs, taken approximately 11 days after the first yellow fever vaccination. The receptors derive from a man younger than 30 who received the YFV17D yellow fever vaccine.

The sample holds many counts of this clonotype. This chain links TRBV6-1 with TRBJ1-1, with 11 bases matching TRBD1. Germline assignment: CDR1 MNHNS and CDR2 SASEGT. The CDR3 runs to 17 residues. The trim removed 6 bases at V and 1 base at J, leaving 10 bases unmatched. The CDR3 loop is CASSRMDRGLPNTEAFF. The CDR3, as DNA: TGTGCCAGCAGCAGAATGGACAGGGGGCTTCCGAACACTGAAGCTTTCTTT.

This clonotype has ten or more counts. This chain joins TRBV3-1 and TRBJ1-2; D perhaps matches TRBD1 (5 bases). V was pared by 6 bases and J by 8 bases, with 10 bases between. Germline values: CDR1 LGHDT, CDR2 YNNKEL (reference sequence). The CDR3 runs to 11 residues. The CDR3 nucleotides read TGTGCCAGCAGTCAAACAGGCGGCTACACCTTC. Translating gives CASSQTGGYTF.

The table lists this clonotype with many counts. This sequence joins TRBV19 and TRBJ2-3; a possible D gene is TRBD2 (6 bases). Germline CDR1 and CDR2: LNHDA and SQIVND (reference sequence). V lost 5 bases and J lost 2, with 11 bases in between. CDR3 length: 14 amino acids. This CDR3 is CASSSPGDTDTQYF. CDR3 in DNA: TGTGCCAGTAGTTCCCCGGGGGACACAGATACGCAGTATTTT.

This clonotype was seen at least ten times. This chain links TRBV4-3 with TRBJ2-2; D is uncertain. The germline V gene has CDR1 LGHNA and CDR2 YSLEER. V was cut by 0 bases and J by 5 bases, with 1 base left in between. The CDR3 spans 12 residues. CDR3 nucleotides: TGCGCCAGCAGCCAAGAAACCGGGGAGCTGTTTTTT. Translation: CASSQETGELFF.

The sample holds many counts of this clonotype. The rearrangement uses TRBV20-1 and TRBJ2-3, with 8 bases aligning to TRBD2. CDR1 DFQATT and CDR2 SNEGSKA come from the germline V gene (reference sequence). This CDR3 is built from 17 residues. Trimming took 3 bases from V and 5 from J; bases not matched to a gene: 16. CDR3 bases: TGCAGTGCTAGCGGTACGGGGGGGCCGTCTAGGAGAGATACGCAGTATTTT. Translated, it gives CSASGTGGPSRRDTQYF.

This clonotype was seen repeatedly, ten times or more. This sequence joins TRBV7-3 and TRBJ2-1, with D perhaps matching TRBD2 (7 bases). The CDR3 has 15 residues. From germline, CDR1 is SGHTA and CDR2 FQGTGA. Trimming left V 4 bases short and J 8 bases short, with 18 bases between. The CDR3 spells CASSSWGGAGDEQFF. CDR3 in DNA: TGTGCCAGCAGCTCCTGGGGGGGCGCGGGAGATGAGCAGTTCTTC.

There are many counts of this clonotype. The rearrangement uses TRBV12-3 or TRBV12-4 and TRBJ1-1; the D gene is possibly TRBD1 (5 bases). The germline V and J ends were trimmed by 4 bases and 0 bases, with 30 bases remaining between them. The CDR3 totals 21 residues. CDR3: CASSSNLNPGTIVGLNTEAFF. The CDR3 DNA sequence: TGTGCCAGCAGTTCCAACCTCAACCCCGGGACTATCGTCGGATTGAACACTGAAGCTTTCTTT.

At least ten counts were recorded for this clonotype. The chain recombines TRBV29-1 with TRBJ2-3; D unclear. V was clipped by 7 bases and J by 5 bases, with 10 bases between them. The CDR3 length is 11 residues. Germline lookup yields CDR1 SQVTM and CDR2 ANQGSEA. The chain's CDR3 is CSESSKDTQYF. In DNA form, the CDR3 reads TGCAGCGAGAGCAGTAAAGATACGCAGTATTTT.

This clonotype was seen a handful of times. As DNA, the CDR3 is TGTGCCAGTAGGTCCCCCTCGGCAGGGGTTAACGGCTACACCTTC. It specifies CASRSPSAGVNGYTF. The chain recombines TRBV19 with TRBJ1-2; a possible D gene is TRBD1 (6 bases). Trimming took 6 bases from V and 8 from J, leaving 22 bases between them. Per germline, CDR1 LNHDA and CDR2 SQIVND (reference sequence). The CDR3 length is 15 residues.

This chain joins TRBV2 and TRBJ2-7; the D is unclear. Germline V gene data show CDR1 as SNHLY and CDR2 as FYNNEI. There are 13 residues in the CDR3. V lost 6 bases, J lost 6 bases, and 15 bases lay in between. CDR3 loop: CASRMASVGEQYF. The CDR3 region has the DNA TGTGCCAGCAGGATGGCTTCGGTGGGCGAGCAGTACTTC.

This clonotype showed up many times. The rearrangement uses TRBV7-2 and TRBJ2-3; no firm D call. Trimming stripped 4 bases from V and 0 bases from J, with 8 bases between. This CDR3 spans 14 amino acids. The V gene's germline CDR1 is SGHTA and CDR2 FQGNSA. CDR3 in DNA: TGTGCCAGCAGCTCAAGTTTTAGCACAGATACGCAGTATTTT. It yields the protein CASSSSFSTDTQYF.

This clonotype was observed many times. The chain couples TRBV27 to TRBJ1-5; D gene unclear. CDR1 MNHEY and CDR2 SMNVEV come from the germline V gene (reference sequence). CDR3 length: 13 amino acids. V dropped 3 bases and J dropped 1 base, with 4 bases sitting between them. The CDR3 DNA follows: TGTGCCAGCAGTTTCAAGAGCAATCAGCCCCAGCATTTT. Protein: CASSFKSNQPQHF.

This clonotype has at least ten counts. This rearrangement joins TRBV20-1 to TRBJ1-6, with unresolved D. This CDR3 spans 13 amino acids. V shed 4 bases and J shed 6 bases, with 10 bases lying between them. CDR1 and CDR2 (germline): DFQATT, SNEGSKA (reference sequence). The CDR3 loop is CSAIGQTNSPLHF. The CDR3 nucleotides read TGCAGTGCTATCGGGCAGACTAATTCACCCCTCCACTTT.

This clonotype appeared many times. The chain carries TRBV4-1 and TRBJ2-4, with D possibly matching TRBD1 (5 bases). Looked up from germline, CDR1 is MGHRA and CDR2 is YSYEKL. V gave up 3 bases and J gave up 2 bases, with 14 bases separating them. The CDR3 spans 16 residues. The CDR3 nucleotides are TGCGCCAGCAGCCAGAGGACAATGAGAACCAAAAACATTCAGTACTTC. Translating it yields CASSQRTMRTKNIQYF.

This clonotype was counted many times. The chain is built from TRBV19 and TRBJ2-5; no definite D call. Germline V gene data show CDR1 as LNHDA and CDR2 as SQIVND (reference sequence). CDR3 size: 16 residues. V was pared by 3 bases and J by 1 base, with 15 bases between. The CDR3 nucleotides are TGTGCCAGTAGTATTCGGTTGAGAAATCCCCAAGAGACCCAGTACTTC. This gives the protein CASSIRLRNPQETQYF. Full variable domain (rest looked up from reference TRBV19 and TRBJ2-5): DGGITQSPKYLFRKEGQNVTLSCEQNLNHDAMYWYRQDPGQGLRLIYYSQIVNDFQKGDIAEGYSVSREKKESFPLTVTSAQKNPTAFYLCASSIRLRNPQETQYFGPGTRLLVL.

This clonotype was found a few times. A read error may account for a junction end that differs from germline. The V gene is TRBV18, the J gene TRBJ2-7; no reliable D call. CDR3 length: 12 amino acids. CDR1 KGHSH and CDR2 LQKENI come from the germline V gene. The CDR3 spells CASSQGRYAQYF. As DNA, the CDR3 is TGTGCCAGCTCACAAGGGCGGTACGCGCAGTACTTC.

In its sample, this clonotype was seen many times. This chain uses TRBV28 with TRBJ2-5; TRBD2 might be the D (6 bases). Germline CDR1 and CDR2: MDHEN and SYDVKM. Trimming removed 3 bases from V and 7 bases from J, with 12 bases in between. The CDR3 runs 13 residues. CDR3 amino acids: CASSFPAGGTQYF. CDR3 nucleotide sequence: TGTGCCAGCAGTTTCCCAGCGGGTGGGACCCAGTACTTC.